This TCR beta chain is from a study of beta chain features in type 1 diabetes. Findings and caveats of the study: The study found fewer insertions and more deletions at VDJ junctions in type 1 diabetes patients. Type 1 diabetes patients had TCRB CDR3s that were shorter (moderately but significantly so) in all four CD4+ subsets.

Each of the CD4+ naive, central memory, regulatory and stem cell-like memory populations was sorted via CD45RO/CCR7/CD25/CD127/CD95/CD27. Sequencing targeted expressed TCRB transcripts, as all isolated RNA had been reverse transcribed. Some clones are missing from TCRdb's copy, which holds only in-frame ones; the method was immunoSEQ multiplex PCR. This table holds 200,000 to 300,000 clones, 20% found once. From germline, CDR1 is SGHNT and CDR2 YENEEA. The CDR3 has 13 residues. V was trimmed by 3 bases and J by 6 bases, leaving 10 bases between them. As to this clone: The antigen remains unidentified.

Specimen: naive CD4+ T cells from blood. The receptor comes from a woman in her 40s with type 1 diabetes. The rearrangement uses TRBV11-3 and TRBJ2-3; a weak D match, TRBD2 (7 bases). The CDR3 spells CASSLRGGDTQYF. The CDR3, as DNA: TGTGCCAGCAGCTTGAGGGGGGGCGATACGCAGTATTTT.